The 24 T cell receptor beta chains below were found in one sample sequenced in a study of regulatory T cells in long-lasting Graves disease. Sequencing libraries for TCR beta were prepared with iRepertoire HTBI primers and Arm-PCR of CDR3 regions. TCRdb re-derived calls from the multiplex PCR reads in MiXCR, one entry per CDR3 protein. Seen here are 450,000 or so distinct CDR3 sequences, more than 20% observed once, and the top ten hold 7% to 9.5%. Described time point: persistent/refractory GD, antithyroid drugs over 5 years with positive TRAb. Researchers made the TCR library from RNA that was extracted from PBMCs. The source material was peripheral blood mononuclear cells (PBMCs), sampled when the disease was refractory, from a patient treated with antithyroid drugs. These receptors were obtained from a female donor with Graves disease.

This clonotype came up many times. The gene calls are TRBV2 and TRBJ1-4; no definite D call. This CDR3 comprises 14 residues. Trimming cost V 0 bases and J 12 bases, with 14 bases left between them. The germline V gene has CDR1 SNHLY and CDR2 FYNNEI. The CDR3 region is CASSEAPGWSELFF. In DNA, the CDR3 is TGTGCCAGCAGTGAAGCGCCGGGTTGGTCGGAACTGTTTTTT.

A word on this clonotype: A far more abundant clone sits one base away, making this likely a read error. The chain carries TRBV27 and TRBJ2-7; the D gene is possibly TRBD1 (6 bases). Germline V gene sequence: CDR1 MNHEY, CDR2 SMNVEV (reference sequence). The CDR3 has 13 residues. The CDR3 spells CASSFTGSCEQYF. In DNA, the CDR3 is TGTGCCAGCAGTTTCACAGGGTCCTGCGAGCAGTACTTC.

The CDR3 DNA reads TGCAGTGCTAGAGGGCTACTTGAAAAATCCTACGAGCAGTACTTC. Its translation: CSARGLLEKSYEQYF. This sequence joins TRBV20-1 and TRBJ2-7; no clear D. Trimming cost V 1 base and J 1 base, with 14 bases left between them. Per the germline V gene, CDR1 is DFQATT and CDR2 is SNEGSKA (reference sequence). The CDR3 is 15 amino acids.

This clonotype was seen repeatedly, ten times or more. Here the CDR3 DNA reads TGTGCCAGCAGCTTAGGGACCGCGGGCGAGCAGTACTTC. This gives the protein CASSLGTAGEQYF. This sequence joins TRBV11-3 and TRBJ2-7, with D tentatively TRBD2 (5 bases). V was pared by 1 base and J by 6 bases, with 10 bases between. The CDR3 extends over 13 amino acids. Germline V gene sequence: CDR1 SGHNT, CDR2 YENEEA.

V gene TRBV5-5 combines with J gene TRBJ2-1; D tentatively fits TRBD1 or TRBD2 (9 bases each). This CDR3 spans 18 amino acids. Germline CDR1 reads SGHKS; CDR2 reads YYEKEE (reference sequence). Trimming took off 3 bases at V and 5 bases at J, with 24 bases between the two ends. The CDR3 sequence is CASSSPRDREREDNEQFF. In nucleotides, the CDR3 is TGTGCCAGCAGCTCGCCCCGGGACAGGGAGCGGGAGGACAATGAGCAGTTCTTC.

This clonotype was detected a few times. The chain employs TRBV5-1 and TRBJ2-7; 10 bases match TRBD1. V was clipped by 5 bases and J by 0 bases; unmatched bases: 5. In germline, CDR1 is SGHRS, CDR2 YFSETQ. This CDR3 has 15 amino acids. CDR3 DNA sequence: TGCGCCAGCAGTCCGGACAGGGGGATCTCCTACGAGCAGTACTTC. Its translation: CASSPDRGISYEQYF. Filled out from reference TRBV5-1 and TRBJ2-7, the complete variable domain reads KAGVTQTPRYLIKTRGQQVTLSCSPISGHRSVSWYQQTPGQGLQFLFEYFSETQRNKGNFPGRFSGRQFSNSRSEMNVSTLELGDSALYLCASSPDRGISYEQYFGPGTRLTVT.

Worth noting for this clonotype: This may be a read error: a much more frequent sequence differs by one nucleotide. The chain has TRBV5-1 and TRBJ2-7; D may be TRBD2 (7 bases). Trimming removed 5 bases at V and 2 bases at J, with 14 bases between. Germline V lookup: CDR1 SGHRS, CDR2 YFSETQ. This CDR3 has 14 amino acids. CDR3 amino acids: CASSPRGAAYEQYF. The CDR3 bases are TGCGCCAGCAGTCCCCGGGGGGCGGCCTACGAGCAGTACTTC.

This clonotype has at least ten counts. The gene calls are TRBV28 and TRBJ2-5, with 8 bases matching TRBD1. V lost 5 bases to trimming and J lost 2 bases; unmatched junction nucleotides: 10. This CDR3 has 16 amino acids. Germline values: CDR1 MDHEN, CDR2 SYDVKM. This CDR3 is CASSVIGTGEQETQYF. CDR3 bases: TGTGCCAGCAGTGTAATTGGGACAGGTGAACAAGAGACCCAGTACTTC.

There are a few counts of this clonotype. The genes are TRBV5-1 and TRBJ1-6; 10 bases agree with TRBD1. Germline V gene lookup returns CDR1 SGHRS and CDR2 YFSETQ. This CDR3 contains 14 residues. V trimming: 4 bases; J trimming: 10 bases; junction bases outside the gene matches: 5. CDR3 sequence (DNA): TGCGCCAGCAGCCCGGGGACAGGGGTATCACCCCTCCACTTT. The encoded protein is CASSPGTGVSPLHF.

This clonotype has at least ten counts. V is TRBV28 and J is TRBJ2-7; 7 bases line up with TRBD2. The CDR3 is 13 amino acids. CDR1 MDHEN and CDR2 SYDVKM come from the germline V gene. V dropped 6 bases and J dropped 4; count of bases not matched to a gene: 6. The CDR3 DNA follows: TGTGCCAGCAGCCCGGGACTAAGATACGAGCAGTACTTC. It yields the protein CASSPGLRYEQYF.

This clonotype was observed once. V is TRBV7-9 and J is TRBJ2-7; 12 nucleotides agree with TRBD2. V dropped 3 bases and J dropped 7; count of bases not matched to a gene: 7. CDR1 is SEHNR, CDR2 FQNEAQ, per germline (reference sequence). This CDR3 spans 15 amino acids. The CDR3 reads CASSLASGRVWEQYF. In DNA, the CDR3 is TGTGCCAGCAGCTTGGCTAGCGGGAGGGTATGGGAGCAGTACTTC.

This clonotype appeared many times. The rearrangement links TRBV12-3 or TRBV12-4 to TRBJ1-1; 8 nucleotides line up with TRBD1. The CDR3 extends over 14 amino acids. The junction had 7 bases not matched to a gene; V was cut back by 6 bases and J by 4 bases. The CDR3 reads CASRQTGAPTEAFF. The CDR3 DNA reads TGTGCCAGCAGACAGACAGGGGCCCCCACTGAAGCTTTCTTT.

The gene calls are TRBV20-1 and TRBJ2-2; TRBD2 matches at 8 bases. V lost 5 bases and J lost 6; bases outside the gene matches: 20. Germline CDR1 and CDR2: DFQATT and SNEGSKA (reference sequence). The CDR3 totals 18 residues. This CDR3 is CSAGPITSGGTHAGELFF. Written as DNA, the CDR3 is TGCAGTGCTGGACCAATAACTAGCGGTGGAACCCATGCCGGGGAGCTGTTTTTT.

This clonotype was detected only once. This may come from a read error, since a much larger clone is one base off. The chain links TRBV27 to TRBJ1-2, with 9 bases lining up with TRBD1. V dropped 6 bases and J dropped 10; count of bases not matched to a gene: 9. Per germline, CDR1 MNHEY and CDR2 SMNVEV (reference sequence). CDR3 length equals 13 residues. This CDR3 reads CASRGQGRGDYTF. DNA for the CDR3: TGTGCCAGCAGGGGACAGGGACGGGGTGACTACACCTTC.

This clonotype has only a few counts. This chain joins TRBV19 and TRBJ2-5; no reliable D call. Looked up from germline, CDR1 is LNHDA and CDR2 is SQIVND (reference sequence). The V gene lost 3 bases and the J gene lost 5 bases, with 16 bases spanning the gap. The CDR3 is made up of 15 amino acids. The CDR3 reads CASSIPAGRGETQYF. The CDR3 DNA reads as TGTGCCAGTAGTATCCCGGCAGGACGAGGCGAGACCCAGTACTTC. Supplemented by reference TRBV19 and TRBJ2-5, the full variable domain reads DGGITQSPKYLFRKEGQNVTLSCEQNLNHDAMYWYRQDPGQGLRLIYYSQIVNDFQKGDIAEGYSVSREKKESFPLTVTSAQKNPTAFYLCASSIPAGRGETQYFGPGTRLLVL.

The rearrangement joins TRBV5-1 to TRBJ2-2; 13 bases map to TRBD2. Trimming took 4 bases from V and 7 from J; bases not matched to a gene: 7. The CDR3 is 16 residues long. In germline, CDR1 is SGHRS, CDR2 YFSETQ. The CDR3 spells CASSVGLAGDGGELFF. The DNA for the CDR3 is TGCGCCAGCAGCGTCGGACTAGCGGGAGATGGCGGGGAGCTGTTTTTT.

The chain is built from TRBV19 and TRBJ2-6; 7 nucleotides align to TRBD2. This CDR3 is built from 15 residues. CDR1 LNHDA and CDR2 SQIVND come from the germline V gene (reference sequence). Germline trimming cut 7 bases from V and 2 bases from J; bases unmatched to any gene: 5. The CDR3 region is CASTLTSPGANVLTF. Written as DNA, the CDR3 is TGTGCCAGTACCCTGACTAGCCCTGGGGCCAACGTCCTGACTTTC.

V usage is TRBV9 and J usage is TRBJ1-1, with D perhaps matching TRBD1 (6 bases). Germline CDR1 and CDR2: SGDLS and YYNGEE. The V end lost 5 bases, the J end lost 3 bases, and 14 bases lay between the germline ends. This CDR3 contains 14 residues. In DNA, the CDR3 is TGTGCCAGCAGTTTGGGGGGGCCTGACACTGAAGCTTTCTTT. Protein product: CASSLGGPDTEAFF.

This clonotype has at least ten counts. The V and J genes are TRBV12-5 and TRBJ2-5; D may correspond to TRBD1 or TRBD2 (5 bases each). V lost 1 base to trimming and J lost 4 bases, with 13 bases between them. The CDR3 sequence is 15 residues long. The germline CDR1 and CDR2 sequences are LGHNT and FRNRAP. CDR3 amino acids: CASGLDGDPLETQYF. CDR3 DNA: TGTGCTAGTGGTTTGGACGGGGACCCATTAGAGACCCAGTACTTC.

This clonotype came up once. A much larger clone sits a single nucleotide away, making a read error possible. The V call is TRBV12-3 or TRBV12-4, the J call TRBJ2-7, with 9 positions matching TRBD1. The CDR3 is 14 amino acids. CDR3 amino acids: CAGSAGQGMDEQYF. As DNA, the CDR3 is TGTGCCGGCAGTGCGGGACAGGGTATGGACGAGCAGTACTTC.

This CDR3 reads CASSPPWSGSTDTQYF. DNA for the CDR3: TGTGCCAGCAGCCCACCCTGGAGCGGCAGCACAGATACGCAGTATTTT. This sequence joins TRBV7-8 and TRBJ2-3, with TRBD2 as a possible D gene (5 bases). The CDR3 totals 16 residues. The germline V gene has CDR1 SGHVS and CDR2 FQNEAQ. V gave up 5 bases and J gave up 0 bases, with 15 bases separating them. The full variable domain, completed using reference TRBV7-8 and TRBJ2-3, is GAGVSQSPRYKVAKRGQDVALRCDPISGHVSLFWYQQALGQGPEFLTYFQNEAQLDKSGLPSDRFFAERPEGSVSTLKIQRTQQEDSAVYLCASSPPWSGSTDTQYFGPGTRLTVL.

This clonotype was detected ten times or more. The genes are TRBV18 and TRBJ1-2; D is perhaps TRBD1 (5 bases). This CDR3 is 14 amino acids long. Trimming left V 3 bases short and J 1 base short, with 9 bases between. CDR1 is KGHSH and CDR2 is LQKENI in the germline V gene. Written as DNA, the CDR3 is TGTGCCAGCTCACCTCCGACAGATAACTATGGCTACACCTTC. Amino acid sequence: CASSPPTDNYGYTF.

The V call is TRBV6-2 or TRBV6-3, the J call TRBJ2-5; 13 positions match TRBD2. The CDR3 loop spans 19 amino acids. Germline CDR1 reads MNHEY; CDR2 reads SVGEGT. V dropped 2 bases and J dropped 1; count of bases not matched to a gene: 10. The CDR3 sequence is CASSYPGTSGVGRQETQYF. In DNA, the CDR3 is TGTGCCAGCAGTTACCCTGGGACTAGCGGGGTGGGGCGCCAAGAGACCCAGTACTTC.

This clonotype was picked up a small number of times. V is TRBV20-1 and J is TRBJ2-7; D tentatively fits TRBD1 or TRBD2 (5 bases each). Trimming shortened V by 0 bases and J by 5 bases, and 20 bases separated the two germline ends. Germline CDR1 is DFQATT and CDR2 is SNEGSKA (reference sequence). The CDR3 is 16 amino acids. The CDR3 region is CSARDPSGQGIHEQYF. Written as DNA, the CDR3 is TGCAGTGCTAGAGACCCCTCGGGGCAGGGCATCCACGAGCAGTACTTC.